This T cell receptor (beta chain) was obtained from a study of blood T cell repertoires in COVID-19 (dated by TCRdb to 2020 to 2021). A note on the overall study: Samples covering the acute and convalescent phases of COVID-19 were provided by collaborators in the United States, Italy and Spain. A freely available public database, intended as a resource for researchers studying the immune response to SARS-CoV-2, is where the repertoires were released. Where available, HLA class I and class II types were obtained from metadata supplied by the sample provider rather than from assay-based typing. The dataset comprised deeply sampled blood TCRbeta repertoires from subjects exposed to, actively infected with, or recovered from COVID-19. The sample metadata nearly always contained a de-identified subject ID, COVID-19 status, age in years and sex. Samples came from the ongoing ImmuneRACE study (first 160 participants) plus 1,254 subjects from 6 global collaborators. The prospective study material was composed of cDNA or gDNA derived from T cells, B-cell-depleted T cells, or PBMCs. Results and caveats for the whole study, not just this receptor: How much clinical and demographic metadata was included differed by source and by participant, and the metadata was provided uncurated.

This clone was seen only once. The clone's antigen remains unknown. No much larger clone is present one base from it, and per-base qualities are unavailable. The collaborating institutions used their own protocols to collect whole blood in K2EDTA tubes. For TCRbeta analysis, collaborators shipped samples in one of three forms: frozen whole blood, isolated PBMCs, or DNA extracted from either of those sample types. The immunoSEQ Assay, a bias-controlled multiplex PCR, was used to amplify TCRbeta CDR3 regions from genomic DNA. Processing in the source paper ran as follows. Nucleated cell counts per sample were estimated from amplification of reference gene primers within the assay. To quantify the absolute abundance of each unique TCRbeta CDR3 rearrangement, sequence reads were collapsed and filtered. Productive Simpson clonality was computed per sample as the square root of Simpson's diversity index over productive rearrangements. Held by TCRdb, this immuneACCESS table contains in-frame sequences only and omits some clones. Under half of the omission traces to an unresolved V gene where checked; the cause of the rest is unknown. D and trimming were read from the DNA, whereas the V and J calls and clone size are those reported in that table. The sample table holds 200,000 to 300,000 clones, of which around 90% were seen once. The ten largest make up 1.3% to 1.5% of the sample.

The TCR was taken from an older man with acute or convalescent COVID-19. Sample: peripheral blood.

The CDR3 has the sequence CASSGQPNYGYTF. The DNA sequence is TGTGCCAGCAGTGGACAGCCTAACTATGGCTACACCTTC. The chain is assembled from TRBV2 and TRBJ1-2; TRBD1 could be the D gene, as 5 bases match. V is cut by 4 bases and J by 0 bases, and the space between the germline ends is 6 bases. The CDR3 goes from the cysteine to the phenylalanine over 13 residues. Just CDR3 DNA is preserved here, 39 bases in frame from base 1. As encoded in the germline V gene, CDR1 is SNHLY while CDR2 is FYNNEI.